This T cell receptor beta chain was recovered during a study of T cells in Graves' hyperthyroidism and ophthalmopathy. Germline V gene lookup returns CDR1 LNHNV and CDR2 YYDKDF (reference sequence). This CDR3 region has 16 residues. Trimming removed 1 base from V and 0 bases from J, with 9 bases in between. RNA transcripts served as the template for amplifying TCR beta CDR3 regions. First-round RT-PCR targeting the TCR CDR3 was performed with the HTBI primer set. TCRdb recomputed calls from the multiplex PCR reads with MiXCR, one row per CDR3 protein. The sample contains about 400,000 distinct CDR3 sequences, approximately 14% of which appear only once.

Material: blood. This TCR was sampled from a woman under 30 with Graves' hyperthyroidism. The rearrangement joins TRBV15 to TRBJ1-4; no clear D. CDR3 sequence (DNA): TGTGCCACCAGCAGAGTGGCGGGTGCAACTAATGAAAAACTGTTTTTT. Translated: CATSRVAGATNEKLFF.